This is a list of T cell receptor beta chains from one sample in a study of cytomegalovirus exposure and HLA in healthy donors. TCRdb's table, derived via immunoSEQ multiplex PCR, lists solely in-frame clones and lacks some. This sample yields 85,000 to 100,000 clones, of which more than 75% are seen a single time; approximately 3.9% belongs to the top ten. The sample comprised PBMCs. Every receptor here comes from a woman between 40 and 50 years old in good health and CMV-seronegative. CDR3s include the opening cysteine and the closing phenylalanine or tryptophan. Fields, in order: D gene, clone size, V gene, J gene, CDR3 DNA, CDR3 protein. The D gene is left open where the match is weak. The size field is filled for only some rows; it gives once, few, many or a size class.

NA	NA	TRBV19	TRBJ1-1	TGTGCCAGTACCAGGGGCGTAGAAACTGAAGCTTTCTTT	CASTRGVETEAFF
TRBD1	once	TRBV23-1	TRBJ1-2	TGCGCCAGCAGTCATCCCGGGACAGCCTATGGCTACACCTTC	CASSHPGTAYGYTF
TRBD2	NA	TRBV7-2	TRBJ2-1	TGTGCCAGCAGCTTCACTAGCGGCCCCTACAATGAGCAGTTCTTC	CASSFTSGPYNEQFF
NA	NA	TRBV29-1	TRBJ1-5	TGCAGCGTGGCAGACGGTCTCCTAGGCAATCAGCCCCAGCATTTT	CSVADGLLGNQPQHF
TRBD2	NA	TRBV5-6	TRBJ2-5	TGTGCCAGCAGCTTTGGTAGCGGGGGGCTCGGAGAGACCCAGTACTTC	CASSFGSGGLGETQYF
NA	NA	TRBV7-2	TRBJ1-2	TGTGCCAGCAGCCCGGGGGGAGGGGGCTATGGCTACACCTTC	CASSPGGGGYGYTF
NA	NA	TRBV30	TRBJ1-1	TGTGCCTGGAGGCGGGTGGGTGGGACTGAAGCTTTCTTT	CAWRRVGGTEAFF
TRBD1	NA	TRBV10-3	TRBJ1-3	TGTGCCATCAGAGACCCGGGACAGGTCGCAAACACCATATATTTT	CAIRDPGQVANTIYF
NA	NA	TRBV4-1	TRBJ2-7	TGCGCCAGCAGCCAGACGACGGAGGGCGTTAGGTCCTACGAGCAGTACTTC	CASSQTTEGVRSYEQYF
NA	NA	TRBV6-5	TRBJ2-1	TGTGCCAGCAGGAGATCAGAGCGCAATGAGCAGTTCTTC	CASRRSERNEQFF
TRBD1	NA	TRBV7-9	TRBJ1-1	TGTGCCAGCAGCTTAGGACAGGGGACAGCTTTCTTT	CASSLGQGTAFF
TRBD1	NA	TRBV18	TRBJ2-3	TGTGCCAGCTCACTCGGGACAGGGGAGGATACGCAGTATTTT	CASSLGTGEDTQYF
NA	NA	TRBV11-3	TRBJ2-7	TGTGCCAGCAGCGAAGACCCCACGACACACGAGCAGTACTTC	CASSEDPTTHEQYF
TRBD2	NA	TRBV4-2	TRBJ2-5	TGTGCCAGCAGCCAAGATAGGAGGACTAGCGGGACCCAAGAGACCCAGTACTTC	CASSQDRRTSGTQETQYF
NA	NA	TRBV2	TRBJ2-7	TGTGCCAGCAGTGATAACCTAAAGCAGTACTTC	CASSDNLKQYF
NA	NA	TRBV9	TRBJ1-1	TGTGCCAGCAGCGCGTCCAGGGCGAACACTGAAGCTTTCTTT	CASSASRANTEAFF
NA	NA	TRBV23-1	TRBJ1-4	TGCGCCAGATCGGGCGGGGAACTGTTTTTT	CARSGGELFF
TRBD2	NA	TRBV2	TRBJ2-3	TGTGCCAGCAGCTCGGCGGGGGGGAGCACAGATACGCAGTATTTT	CASSSAGGSTDTQYF
TRBD1	NA	TRBV6-5	TRBJ1-1	TGTGCCAGCAGTCTACAGGGGAGCACTGAAGCTTTCTTT	CASSLQGSTEAFF
TRBD1	NA	TRBV27	TRBJ1-5	TGTGCCAGCAGTTCATCCGGGACAGGTAGCAATCAGCCCCAGCATTTT	CASSSSGTGSNQPQHF
NA	NA	TRBV7-9	TRBJ1-3	TGTGCCAGCAGCTTCTCACAGGTTTCCTCTGGAAACACCATATATTTT	CASSFSQVSSGNTIYF
NA	NA	TRBV10-3	TRBJ2-7	TGTGCCATCGGTGAGGGGGGGATCCTCTACGAGCAGTACTTC	CAIGEGGILYEQYF
TRBD2	NA	TRBV2	TRBJ2-5	TGTGCCAGCGGGGTCGGGGGGAGCAGGGCGACCCAGTACTTC	CASGVGGSRATQYF
NA	NA	TRBV6-4	TRBJ2-2	TGTGCCACTAAGACAGCAAGTAACACCGGGGAGCTGTTTTTT	CATKTASNTGELFF
NA	NA	TRBV7-9	TRBJ1-2	TGTGCCAGCAGCTTAGGGGGAGTTGGCTACACCTTC	CASSLGGVGYTF
TRBD1	NA	TRBV5-1	TRBJ1-3	TGCGCCAGCAGCCCTGACAGGGCCTCTGGAAACACCATATATTTT	CASSPDRASGNTIYF
NA	NA	TRBV5-4	TRBJ1-4	TGTGCCAGCAGCTTGGCCGGGGTCCGGGGGGAGAAAAAACTGTTTTTT	CASSLAGVRGEKKLFF
NA	NA	TRBV11-3	TRBJ2-3	TGTGCCAGCAGCTTAGGGGCAGCCGTAACAGATACGCAGTATTTT	CASSLGAAVTDTQYF
NA	NA	TRBV7-9	TRBJ1-6	TGTGCCAGCAGCTTACTTAACGGACAAAATTCACCCCTCCACTTT	CASSLLNGQNSPLHF
TRBD1	NA	TRBV7-2	TRBJ1-1	TGTGCCAGCAGCTTAGGCAGGGGGCCCACTGAAGCTTTCTTT	CASSLGRGPTEAFF
TRBD1	NA	TRBV6-5	TRBJ1-2	TGTGCCAGCAAGGTACAGGGGGCGGGTGGCTACACCTTC	CASKVQGAGGYTF
NA	NA	TRBV5-5	TRBJ1-4	TGTGCCAGCAGCAGCGGGACCACTGAAGAAAAACTGTTTTTT	CASSSGTTEEKLFF
NA	few	TRBV10-3	TRBJ2-1	TGTGCCATCAGTGAGAAAGGGGGGGACTACAATGAGCAGTTCTTC	CAISEKGGDYNEQFF
NA	NA	TRBV7-2	TRBJ1-3	TGTGCCAGCAGCTGGGTCGGAACAGACTCTGGAAACACCATATATTTT	CASSWVGTDSGNTIYF